This record covers a single T cell receptor (beta chain). This clone appeared a few times. What antigen it recognizes has not been identified. No qualities accompany the bases; no much larger clone lies one base away. The sample is drawn from a study of blood T cell repertoires in COVID-19 (TCRdb year 2020). For context, the study as a whole: The collaborator samples originated in the United States, Italy and Spain and spanned the acute and convalescent phases of COVID-19. Deeply sampled blood TCRbeta repertoires from subjects exposed to, actively infected with, or recovered from COVID-19 were included in the dataset. Where available, HLA class I and class II types were obtained from metadata supplied by the sample provider rather than from assay-based typing. Sample metadata almost always included a de-identified subject ID, COVID-19 status, age in years and sex. Samples were obtained from the ongoing ImmuneRACE study (first 160 participants) and from some 1,300 subjects provided by 6 global collaborators. The repertoires were released in a freely available public database meant as a resource for research on the immune response to SARS-CoV-2. The material from the prospective study consisted of cDNA or gDNA derived from T cells, B-cell-depleted T cells, or PBMCs.

Whole blood was collected in K2EDTA tubes by collaborating institutions according to the institutions' own protocols. For TCRbeta analysis, collaborators shipped samples as frozen whole blood, isolated PBMCs, or DNA extracted from either of those sample types. Findings and caveats that apply to the study as a whole: The quantity of clinical and demographic metadata differed by source and by participant and was supplied without curation.

The immunoSEQ Assay, a bias-controlled multiplex PCR, was used to amplify TCRbeta CDR3 regions from genomic DNA. The original methods were these. The number of nucleated cells in each sample was estimated by amplification of reference gene primers within the assay. To quantify the absolute abundance of each unique TCRbeta CDR3 rearrangement, sequence reads were collapsed and filtered. Productive Simpson clonality was computed per sample as the square root of Simpson's diversity index over productive rearrangements. Drawn from immuneACCESS, this table holds only the in-frame rearrangements with V and J called that TCRdb kept. Clones are partly lost; checked studies trace under half to an unresolved V gene and leave the rest unexplained. The V and J calls and clone size come from that table; D and trimming were worked out from the DNA. The table for this sample lists 150,000 or so clones; 55% to 75% of them were counted only once. The ten largest account for approximately 2% of the sample.

Specimen: peripheral blood. This sequence was found in a woman aged 70-85 years with acute or convalescent COVID-19.

The CDR3 corresponds to CASSLFPGGYEQYF. The DNA sequence follows: TGTGCCAGCAGTTTATTCCCAGGGGGGTACGAGCAGTACTTC. The V and J genes are TRBV27 and TRBJ2-7; perhaps TRBD1 is the D gene, with 7 bases matching. From its cysteine to its phenylalanine, the CDR3 spans 14 amino acids. CDR3 DNA only is kept here, 42 bases in frame from base 1. The germline V gene (reference sequence) sets CDR1 to MNHEY and CDR2 to SMNVEV. The junction shows trimming of 1 base on V and 4 bases on J, plus 11 bases between the germline ends.